Listed here are 13 T cell receptor beta chains from one sample, sequenced in a study of shared clonotypes between healthy human individuals. The repertoire was sequenced with immunoSEQ multiplex PCR; TCRdb's copy has only in-frame clones and lacks some. The data show about 2.4 million clones, over 85% seen once. Material: naive CD4+ T cells from PBMCs. Subset denoted: CD45RA+ positively selected. The receptors were sampled from a man between 18 and 29 years old in good health. Some clones in this sample may be carry-over from other donors' samples.

The rearrangement joins TRBV6-1 to TRBJ1-4; no definite D call. The V end lost 1 base, the J end lost 7 bases, and 16 bases lay between the germline ends. The CDR3 runs 16 residues. In germline, CDR1 is MNHNS, CDR2 SASEGT. CDR3 loop: CASSEVQVGWGEKLFF. The CDR3 region has the DNA TGTGCCAGCAGTGAAGTACAAGTGGGGTGGGGTGAAAAACTGTTTTTT.

Comment on this clone: This specimen includes other DNA sequences encoding the same CDR3. CDR3 sequence reads: CASTLSTGVGNTIYF. Here the CDR3 DNA reads TGTGCCAGCACCTTGTCGACAGGGGTAGGAAACACCATATATTTT. V and J are TRBV6-1 and TRBJ1-3, with 8 nucleotides matching TRBD1. After removal of 7 bases from V and 4 bases from J, the junction contained 9 bases not matched to a gene. The CDR3 is 15 amino acids. Germline CDR1 reads MNHNS; CDR2 reads SASEGT.

The V call is TRBV10-3, the J call TRBJ2-1, with 8 bases lining up with TRBD2. The germline V gene has CDR1 ENHRY and CDR2 SYGVKD. The CDR3 consists of 15 residues. Trimming removed 0 bases from V and 9 bases from J; junction bases left unmatched: 7. The chain's CDR3 is CAISESTGGPFEQFF. Here the CDR3 DNA reads TGTGCCATCAGTGAGTCAACGGGAGGGCCGTTTGAGCAGTTCTTC.

The chain carries TRBV7-9 and TRBJ1-6; D is unresolved. Trimming left V 5 bases short and J 11 bases short, with 22 bases between. The CDR3 length is 16 residues. Germline V gene sequence: CDR1 SEHNR, CDR2 FQNEAQ (reference sequence). The CDR3 nucleotides are TGTGCCAGCAGCCCGAACCCCTACGGTCTCGTTCCACCCCTCCACTTT. This sequence encodes CASSPNPYGLVPPLHF. Using reference TRBV7-9 and TRBJ1-6 for the parts outside the CDR3, the full variable domain is DTGVSQNPRHKITKRGQNVTFRCDPISEHNRLYWYRQTLGQGPEFLTYFQNEAQLEKSRLLSDRFSAERPKGSFSTLEIQRTEQGDSAMYLCASSPNPYGLVPPLHFGNGTRLTVT.

This clone was observed a single time. The chain employs TRBV10-3 and TRBJ2-7, with TRBD1 identical over 7 bases. This CDR3 spans 15 amino acids. In germline, CDR1 is ENHRY, CDR2 SYGVKD. With V trimmed by 0 bases and J by 4 bases, 6 bases remained unmatched. CDR3 loop: CAISESNRGYYEQYF. Written as DNA, the CDR3 is TGTGCCATCAGTGAGTCGAACAGGGGATATTACGAGCAGTACTTC.

In the case of this clone: Other DNA sequences in this sample translate to the same CDR3. The CDR3 loop reads CASSLLAGDTQYF. For the CDR3, the DNA is TGTGCCAGCAGTTTACTAGCGGGGGATACGCAGTATTTT. The V gene is TRBV27, the J gene TRBJ2-3; 9 bases agree with TRBD2. CDR1 is MNHEY, CDR2 SMNVEV, per germline (reference sequence). The CDR3 extends over 13 amino acids. The V segment lost 2 bases and the J segment 6 bases; nucleotides outside the gene matches: 0.

This clone occurred a few times. The sample contains more than one DNA sequence encoding this CDR3. The rearrangement uses TRBV12-5 and TRBJ2-3; the D is unclear. Germline V gene lookup returns CDR1 LGHNT and CDR2 FRNRAP. This CDR3 spans 13 amino acids. Trimming stripped 0 bases from V and 3 bases from J, with 4 bases between. CDR3 residues: CASGLVGTDTQYF. CDR3 coding DNA: TGTGCTAGTGGTTTGGTGGGGACAGATACGCAGTATTTT.

V usage is TRBV28 and J usage is TRBJ2-2, with TRBD2 matching over 9 bases. Unmatched junction bases numbered 15, after V lost 6 bases and J lost 4 bases. Germline CDR1 MDHEN, CDR2 SYDVKM. This CDR3 contains 18 residues. The CDR3 loop is CASSSRPSGLAPTGELFF. For the CDR3, the DNA is TGTGCCAGCAGCAGCCGACCTTCCGGACTAGCGCCCACCGGGGAGCTGTTTTTT.

The rearrangement joins TRBV6-1 to TRBJ1-2; 7 bases are a match to TRBD1. The J segment lost 1 base and the V segment lost 11 bases, leaving 4 bases of the junction unmatched. CDR3 length: 12 residues. Germline V gives CDR1 MNHNS, CDR2 SASEGT. The CDR3 reads CAGRDSNYGYTF. The CDR3 nucleotides are TGTGCCGGACGGGACAGTAACTATGGCTACACCTTC.

The CDR3 loop reads CAGSGQGPGELFF. The CDR3 DNA sequence: TGTGCCGGGTCGGGCCAGGGTCCCGGGGAGCTGTTTTTT. The rearrangement links TRBV7-8 to TRBJ2-2, with TRBD1 as a possible D gene (5 bases). The CDR3 loop spans 13 amino acids. CDR1 and CDR2 (germline): SGHVS, FQNEAQ. V gave up 11 bases and J gave up 6 bases, with 16 bases separating them. The full variable domain, its missing parts supplied by reference TRBV7-8 and TRBJ2-2, is GAGVSQSPRYKVAKRGQDVALRCDPISGHVSLFWYQQALGQGPEFLTYFQNEAQLDKSGLPSDRFFAERPEGSVSTLKIQRTQQEDSAVYLCAGSGQGPGELFFGEGSRLTVL.

The chain has TRBV9 and TRBJ1-2, with D unresolved. Trimming took off 0 bases at V and 8 bases at J, with 20 bases between the two ends. CDR1 is SGDLS and CDR2 is YYNGEE in the germline V gene. This CDR3 is built from 16 residues. The DNA of the CDR3 is TGTGCCAGCAGCGTAGCGGCGGCAGTCACTCTTTCGGGCTACACCTTC. This translates into CASSVAAAVTLSGYTF.

The J gene is TRBJ1-2, the V gene TRBV27; no clear D. The ends were cut back, 0 bases at V and 4 bases at J, with 15 bases in the middle. This CDR3 has 16 residues. CDR1 and CDR2 from the germline V gene are MNHEY and SMNVEV (reference sequence). CDR3 sequence (DNA): TGTGCCAGCAGTTTATCCCCCCCCCGGGGTGGCTATGGCTACACCTTC. Protein product: CASSLSPPRGGYGYTF.

Here the CDR3 reads CASSLNSFSGNTIYF. DNA for the CDR3: TGTGCCAGCAGCTTAAACAGCTTCTCTGGAAACACCATATATTTT. The J gene is TRBJ1-3, the V gene TRBV11-2; D gene uncertain. The germline V gene encodes CDR1 SGHAT and CDR2 FQNNGV. The V end lost 2 bases, the J end lost 0 bases, and 8 bases lay between the germline ends. The CDR3 totals 15 residues. Based on the CDR3 plus reference TRBV11-2 and TRBJ1-3, the full variable domain is EAGVAQSPRYKIIEKRQSVAFWCNPISGHATLYWYQQILGQGPKLLIQFQNNGVVDDSQLPKDRFSAERLKGVDSTLKIQPAKLEDSAVYLCASSLNSFSGNTIYFGEGSWLTVV.